This T cell receptor (beta chain) derives from a study of spatial heterogeneity in lung cancer. All TCR cDNA molecules were individually tagged with a unique molecular identifier. One entry per CDR3 protein results from TCRdb running MiXCR on the 5' RACE reads. Of some 100,000 distinct CDR3 sequences in the sample, 9.5% to 15% were seen once. This clonotype was counted only a few times. Its antigen is not identified. V was trimmed by 0 bases and J by 5 bases, leaving 14 bases between them. Germline values: CDR1 SGHDN, CDR2 FVKESK. The CDR3 runs 15 residues. Study-level results: In blood, ubiquitous expanded tumor TCRs appeared more at resection than follow-up.

This sample's time point: sample taken at primary tumor resection. Here the sequenced sample was PBMCs, taken at surgery. This chain links TRBV14 with TRBJ2-7; D is ambiguous. This sequence originates from a male donor with early-stage non-small cell lung cancer. CDR3 protein: CASSQDKNRQDEQYF. In DNA, the CDR3 is TGTGCCAGCAGCCAAGATAAAAACCGCCAGGACGAGCAGTACTTC.